Shown below are 30 T cell receptor beta chains from a single sample sequenced in a study of cytomegalovirus exposure and HLA in healthy donors. The PCR had 60 Vbeta and 13 Jbeta primers. Repertoires were generated with immunoSEQ multiplex PCR, while TCRdb's copy carries only in-frame clones and drops some. Of approximately 140,000 clones detected, 70% to 80% appear once; the ten largest clones hold under 4.5%. The sample comprised PBMCs. Receptors were obtained from a man in his late teens or twenties in good health and CMV-seronegative.

The rearrangement links TRBV4-2 to TRBJ1-5, with 7 bases matching TRBD1. The junction had 6 bases not matched to a gene; V was cut back by 4 bases and J by 3 bases. Germline V gives CDR1 LGHNA, CDR2 YNFKEQ. The CDR3 contains 15 residues. CDR3 in DNA: TGTGCCAGCAGCCTCCGGGACAGCTTCAATCAGCCCCAGCATTTT. Protein product: CASSLRDSFNQPQHF.

This clone appeared a few times. V gene TRBV25-1 combines with J gene TRBJ1-1; 7 bases agree with TRBD1. This CDR3 region has 13 residues. Losses at the gene ends were 8 bases for V and 4 bases for J; bases not matched to a gene: 7. The V gene's germline CDR1 is MGHDK and CDR2 SYGVNS. The CDR3 loop reads CASPGQEGTEAFF. The DNA for the CDR3 is TGTGCCAGCCCCGGACAGGAGGGCACTGAAGCTTTCTTT.

V is TRBV27 and J is TRBJ2-7; a weak D match, TRBD1 (5 bases). V was cut by 3 bases and J by 5 bases, with 14 bases left in between. The germline V gene has CDR1 MNHEY and CDR2 SMNVEV (reference sequence). This CDR3 is 14 amino acids long. The CDR3 here is CASSLRDRGDEQYF. The CDR3 DNA is TGTGCCAGCAGTTTGCGCGACAGAGGTGACGAGCAGTACTTC.

The V gene is TRBV27, the J gene TRBJ2-7, with 7 bases identical to TRBD1. Per the germline V gene, CDR1 is MNHEY and CDR2 is SMNVEV (reference sequence). CDR3 length: 16 amino acids. Trimming at V came to 0 bases and at J to 3 bases, leaving 8 bases not matched to a gene. CDR3 bases: TGTGCCAGCAGTTTATCGTGGGACAGCCGGATCTACGAGCAGTACTTC. Its translation: CASSLSWDSRIYEQYF.

The chain is built from TRBV2 and TRBJ1-2; 7 nucleotides match TRBD1. This CDR3 has 14 amino acids. Germline CDR1 and CDR2: SNHLY and FYNNEI. The trim removed 4 bases at V and 4 bases at J, leaving 6 bases unmatched. As DNA, the CDR3 is TGTGCCAGCAGTGGCCGGGACAGCACCTATGGCTACACCTTC. Its translation is CASSGRDSTYGYTF.

V gene TRBV27 combines with J gene TRBJ1-3; 9 positions match TRBD1. V lost 5 bases and J lost 2; bases outside the gene matches: 7. The CDR3 sequence is 16 residues long. Germline V gene lookup returns CDR1 MNHEY and CDR2 SMNVEV (reference sequence). The CDR3 loop is CASSPQTGGPGNTIYF. CDR3 in DNA: TGTGCCAGCAGTCCGCAAACAGGGGGCCCTGGAAACACCATATATTTT.

The J gene is TRBJ2-1, the V gene TRBV15, with TRBD2 identical over 10 bases. The V gene's germline CDR1 is LNHNV and CDR2 YYDKDF (reference sequence). V shed 4 bases and J 6 bases; nucleotides not matched to a gene: 9. The CDR3 is made up of 16 amino acids. The CDR3, as DNA: TGTGCCACCAGCAATTGGGCTAGCGGGAGTACCAATGAGCAGTTCTTC. Amino acids: CATSNWASGSTNEQFF.

CDR3 sequence (DNA): TGTGCCTGGAGTGTACCCCCAGACGACATCCTTAGCACAGATACGCAGTATTTT. As protein: CAWSVPPDDILSTDTQYF. The rearrangement joins TRBV30 to TRBJ2-3, with D unclear. The CDR3 is made up of 18 amino acids. CDR1 GTSNPN and CDR2 SVGIG come from the germline V gene (reference sequence). Trimming took off 0 bases at V and 0 bases at J, with 19 bases between the two ends. Looking up the rest from reference TRBV30 and TRBJ2-3 gives the full variable domain: SQTIHQWPATLVQPVGSPLSLECTVEGTSNPNLYWYRQAAGRGLQLLFYSVGIGQISSEVPQNLSASRPQDRQFILSSKKLLLSDSGFYLCAWSVPPDDILSTDTQYFGPGTRLTVL.

As concerns this clone: The same CDR3 also results from other DNA sequences found in this sample. The CDR3 reads CASSVGLAGGDTGELFF. The CDR3 DNA follows: TGTGCCAGCAGCGTAGGACTAGCGGGAGGGGACACCGGGGAGCTGTTTTTT. The chain is built from TRBV9 and TRBJ2-2, with 14 nucleotides matching TRBD2. The CDR3 runs to 17 residues. J was trimmed by 3 bases and V by 0 bases; bases with no gene match: 1. Per the germline V gene, CDR1 is SGDLS and CDR2 is YYNGEE.

The chain is built from TRBV6-5 and TRBJ1-2; 9 nucleotides match TRBD1. CDR1 is MNHEY and CDR2 is SVGAGI in the germline V gene. The J segment lost 3 bases and the V segment lost 6 bases, leaving 5 bases of the junction unmatched. CDR3 length: 14 amino acids. This CDR3 reads CASSPRQGDYGYTF. As DNA, the CDR3 is TGTGCCAGCAGCCCTCGACAGGGGGACTATGGCTACACCTTC.

Remarks on this clone: Distinct nucleotide sequences in the sample also encode this CDR3. J is TRBJ1-5 and V is TRBV27; D unclear. There are 13 residues in the CDR3. Germline lookup yields CDR1 MNHEY and CDR2 SMNVEV (reference sequence). Trimming cost V 3 bases and J 4 bases, with 7 bases left between them. The DNA for the CDR3 is TGTGCCAGCAGTTTCCGGGGTAATCAGCCCCAGCATTTT. Translating gives CASSFRGNQPQHF.

The rearrangement links TRBV5-6 to TRBJ1-1; tentatively, D is TRBD1 (5 bases). The CDR3 sequence is 14 residues long. V was clipped by 3 bases and J by 4 bases, with 13 bases between them. Germline V gene data show CDR1 as SGHDT and CDR2 as YYEEEE. The CDR3 loop reads CASSWGGGSTEAFF. In DNA, the CDR3 is TGTGCCAGCAGCTGGGGGGGTGGGAGCACTGAAGCTTTCTTT.

This chain joins TRBV7-3 and TRBJ2-2; TRBD1 is a possible D gene (6 bases). V was clipped by 5 bases and J by 6 bases, with 13 bases between them. The CDR3 covers 14 residues. Germline V gives CDR1 SGHTA, CDR2 FQGTGA. The CDR3 region is CASSPRTVAGELFF. CDR3 nucleotide sequence: TGTGCCAGCAGCCCGCGGACAGTGGCCGGGGAGCTGTTTTTT.

The table lists this clone with a few counts. The rearrangement links TRBV5-1 to TRBJ1-5, with 9 nucleotides matching TRBD1. CDR3 length equals 15 residues. V gave up 2 bases and J gave up 3 bases; unmatched junction bases: 3. CDR1 and CDR2 (germline): SGHRS, YFSETQ. The CDR3 is CASSFGTGINQPQHF. For the CDR3, the DNA is TGCGCCAGCAGCTTCGGGACAGGGATCAATCAGCCCCAGCATTTT.

V and J are TRBV7-9 and TRBJ2-3, with 8 bases lining up with TRBD2. The V gene's germline CDR1 is SEHNR and CDR2 FQNEAQ (reference sequence). The J segment lost 5 bases and the V segment lost 5 bases, leaving 9 bases of the junction unmatched. This CDR3 comprises 15 residues. CDR3 bases: TGTGCCAGCAGCCCGGGAGGGAGGGTCGGAGATACGCAGTATTTT. It yields the protein CASSPGGRVGDTQYF.

This chain joins TRBV5-1 and TRBJ2-1; D is unclear. The V gene lost 0 bases and the J gene lost 4 bases, with 11 bases spanning the gap. CDR1 and CDR2 (germline): SGHRS, YFSETQ. This CDR3 region has 15 residues. Here the CDR3 reads CASSLAFREYNEQFF. The CDR3 DNA reads TGCGCCAGCAGCTTGGCCTTTCGTGAGTACAATGAGCAGTTCTTC.

A word on this clone: The junction and the germline gene differ at one end; a read error may be behind it. V gene TRBV5-4 combines with J gene TRBJ1-4, with 12 bases lining up with TRBD1. CDR3 size: 17 residues. CDR1 and CDR2 (germline): SGHNT, YYREEE (reference sequence). For the CDR3, the DNA is TGTGCCAGCAGCTTGAGGTTAGGGACAGGGGGCTATGAACAACTGTTTTTT. This gives the protein CASSLRLGTGGYEQLFF. Full variable domain (missing parts from reference TRBV5-4 and TRBJ1-4): ETGVTQSPTHLIKTRGQQVTLRCSSQSGHNTVSWYQQALGQGPQFIFQYYREEENGRGNFPPRFSGLQFPNYSSELNVNALELDDSALYLCASSLRLGTGGYEQLFFGSGTQLSVL.

This chain links TRBV18 with TRBJ2-2; 9 bases are a match to TRBD1. Germline values: CDR1 KGHSH, CDR2 LQKENI. CDR3 length: 17 amino acids. With V trimmed by 3 bases and J by 4 bases, 9 bases remained unmatched. The CDR3 DNA is TGTGCCAGCTCACCTCCAGGGACAGGGACTACCACCGGGGAGCTGTTTTTT. Protein sequence: CASSPPGTGTTTGELFF.

This chain connects TRBV4-1 to TRBJ1-2; no clear D. There are 15 residues in the CDR3. Germline V gene sequence: CDR1 MGHRA, CDR2 YSYEKL. V was trimmed by 1 base and J by 7 bases, leaving 16 bases between them. The CDR3 bases are TGCGCCAGCAGCCAAGGGGTCAGGCAGGTCGGTGGCTACACCTTC. Translated, it gives CASSQGVRQVGGYTF.

The gene calls are TRBV19 and TRBJ1-5; no reliable D call. The ends were cut back, 3 bases at V and 7 bases at J, with 7 bases in the middle. The germline V gene has CDR1 LNHDA and CDR2 SQIVND (reference sequence). The CDR3 sequence is 12 residues long. DNA of the CDR3: TGTGCCAGTAGTATCATGGGCCAGCCCCAGCATTTT. Its translation is CASSIMGQPQHF.

The chain carries TRBV19 and TRBJ2-2; 11 positions match TRBD2. In germline, CDR1 is LNHDA, CDR2 SQIVND (reference sequence). The CDR3 length is 16 residues. J was trimmed by 6 bases and V by 6 bases; bases with no gene match: 9. CDR3 sequence (DNA): TGTGCCAGTAGCTTCAGAACTAGCGGGAGCCCCGGGGAGCTGTTTTTT. The encoded protein is CASSFRTSGSPGELFF.

This clone was picked up a small number of times. This chain joins TRBV2 and TRBJ1-4, with TRBD1 as a possible D gene (6 bases). V was shortened by 6 bases and J by 0 bases, with 11 bases between the two germline ends. CDR1 and CDR2 from the germline V gene are SNHLY and FYNNEI. CDR3 length: 15 amino acids. This CDR3 reads CASRRRTATNEKLFF. The CDR3 DNA reads as TGTGCCAGCAGACGTCGGACAGCAACTAATGAAAAACTGTTTTTT.

The chain carries TRBV21-1 and TRBJ1-2; the D segment call TRBD1 is taken from the table without a DNA check. TRBV21-1 is recorded as a pseudogene. The CDR3 extends over 12 amino acids. The CDR3, as DNA: TGTGCCAGCAGCCCCTGGGGACACGGCTACACCTTC. Its protein is CASSPWGHGYTF.

The chain employs TRBV5-1 and TRBJ1-2; 7 bases match TRBD1. Trimming cost V 3 bases and J 0 bases; bases outside gene matches: 17. CDR1 and CDR2 (germline): SGHRS, YFSETQ. The CDR3 has 19 residues. In DNA form, the CDR3 reads TGCGCCAGCAGCTCAGAGAACCGGGACAGCCAAAAAGCTAACTATGGCTACACCTTC. This gives the protein CASSSENRDSQKANYGYTF.

The CDR3 DNA reads TGCGCCAGCAGCTTGGCACTAGCGGGCTACGAGCAGTACTTC. Translation gives CASSLALAGYEQYF. The genes are TRBV5-1 and TRBJ2-7; 9 positions match TRBD2. The CDR3 has 14 amino acids. Germline CDR1 reads SGHRS; CDR2 reads YFSETQ. J was trimmed by 3 bases and V by 0 bases; bases with no gene match: 1.

This clone was seen a few times. V usage is TRBV2 and J usage is TRBJ1-1; D unclear. Germline CDR1 is SNHLY and CDR2 is FYNNEI. The CDR3 is 12 residues long. The V end lost 4 bases, the J end lost 10 bases, and 13 bases lay between the germline ends. The CDR3 DNA is TGTGCCAGCAGTGTCTCTTCCAGTGCAGCTTTCTTT. This codes for CASSVSSSAAFF.

V and J are TRBV18 and TRBJ2-5; 11 positions match TRBD1. This CDR3 has 17 residues. J lost 3 bases, V lost 2 bases, and 8 bases had no gene match. CDR1 and CDR2 (germline): KGHSH, LQKENI. In DNA form, the CDR3 reads TGTGCCAGCTCACCATCGACCGGGACAGGGGGAGAAGAGACCCAGTACTTC. It codes for CASSPSTGTGGEETQYF. Combining the CDR3 with reference TRBV18 and TRBJ2-5 gives the whole variable domain NAGVMQNPRHLVRRRGQEARLRCSPMKGHSHVYWYRQLPEEGLKFMVYLQKENIIDESGMPKERFSAEFPKEGPSILRIQQVVRGDSAAYFCASSPSTGTGGEETQYFGPGTRLLVL.

This sequence joins TRBV19 and TRBJ2-7, with D perhaps TRBD1 (8 bases). This CDR3 has 14 amino acids. V lost 5 bases, J lost 5 bases, and 16 bases lay in between. The germline CDR1 and CDR2 sequences are LNHDA and SQIVND (reference sequence). CDR3 nucleotide sequence: TGTGCCAGTAGTCGGGGGGCAGGGGGCGACGAGCAGTACTTC. Protein sequence: CASSRGAGGDEQYF.

The sample holds a few counts of this clone. This chain joins TRBV19 and TRBJ1-1, with D maybe TRBD1 (5 bases). This CDR3 is built from 16 residues. The V end was cut by 5 bases, the J end by 0 bases, with 16 bases between. Germline V gene lookup returns CDR1 LNHDA and CDR2 SQIVND (reference sequence). CDR3 bases: TGTGCCAGTAGTCCTCGGGACTCACGCCTGAACACTGAAGCTTTCTTT. Protein product: CASSPRDSRLNTEAFF.

V and J are TRBV5-5 and TRBJ1-5; D possibly corresponds to TRBD1 (5 bases). Germline V gene data show CDR1 as SGHKS and CDR2 as YYEKEE (reference sequence). V shed 7 bases and J shed 1 base, with 18 bases lying between them. The CDR3 consists of 16 residues. The CDR3 loop reads CASLPGGGESNQPQHF. The CDR3 nucleotides read TGTGCCAGCCTACCCGGTGGAGGGGAGAGCAATCAGCCCCAGCATTTT.